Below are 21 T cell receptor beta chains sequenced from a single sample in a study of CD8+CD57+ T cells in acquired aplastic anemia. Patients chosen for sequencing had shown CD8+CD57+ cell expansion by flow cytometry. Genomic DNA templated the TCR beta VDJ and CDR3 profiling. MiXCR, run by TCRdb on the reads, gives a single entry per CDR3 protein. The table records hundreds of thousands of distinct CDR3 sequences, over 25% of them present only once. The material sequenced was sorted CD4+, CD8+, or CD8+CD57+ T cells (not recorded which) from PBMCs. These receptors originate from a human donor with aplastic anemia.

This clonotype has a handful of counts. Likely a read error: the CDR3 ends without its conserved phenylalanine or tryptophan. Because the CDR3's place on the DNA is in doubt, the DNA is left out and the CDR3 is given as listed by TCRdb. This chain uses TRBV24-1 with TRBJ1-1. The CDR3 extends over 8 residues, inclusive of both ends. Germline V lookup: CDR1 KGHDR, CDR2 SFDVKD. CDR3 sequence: CAILIGVS.

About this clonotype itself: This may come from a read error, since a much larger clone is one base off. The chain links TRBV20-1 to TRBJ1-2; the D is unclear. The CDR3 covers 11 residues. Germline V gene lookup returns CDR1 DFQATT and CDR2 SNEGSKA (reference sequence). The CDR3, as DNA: TGCAGTGCTAGAGCCGAAAATGGCTACGCCTTC. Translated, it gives CSARAENGYAF.

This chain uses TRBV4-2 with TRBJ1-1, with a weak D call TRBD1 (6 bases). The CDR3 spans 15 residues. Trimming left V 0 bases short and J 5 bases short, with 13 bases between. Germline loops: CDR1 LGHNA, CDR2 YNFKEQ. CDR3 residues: CASSQDGGRGTEAFF. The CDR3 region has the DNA TGTGCCAGCAGCCAAGACGGGGGCCGGGGGACTGAAGCTTTCTTT.

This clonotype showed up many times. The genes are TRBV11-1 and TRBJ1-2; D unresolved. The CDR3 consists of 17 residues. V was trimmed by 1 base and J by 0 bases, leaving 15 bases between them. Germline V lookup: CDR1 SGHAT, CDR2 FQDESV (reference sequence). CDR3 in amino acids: CASSLGDGRDTNYGYTF. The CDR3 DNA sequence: TGTGCCAGCAGCTTAGGAGATGGGAGAGACACTAACTATGGCTACACCTTC.

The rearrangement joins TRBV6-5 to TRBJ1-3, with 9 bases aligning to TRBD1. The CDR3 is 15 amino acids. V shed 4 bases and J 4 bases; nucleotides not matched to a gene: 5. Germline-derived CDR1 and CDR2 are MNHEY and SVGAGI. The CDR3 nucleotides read TGTGCCAGCAGTTCGACCACAGGGGGCGGAAACACCATATATTTT. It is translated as CASSSTTGGGNTIYF.

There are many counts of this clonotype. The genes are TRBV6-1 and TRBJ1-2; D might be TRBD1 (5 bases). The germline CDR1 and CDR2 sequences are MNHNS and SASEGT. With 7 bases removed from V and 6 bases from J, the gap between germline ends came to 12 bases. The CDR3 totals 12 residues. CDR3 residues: CASTRQGDGYTF. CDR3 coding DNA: TGTGCCAGCACTCGGCAGGGCGATGGCTACACCTTC.

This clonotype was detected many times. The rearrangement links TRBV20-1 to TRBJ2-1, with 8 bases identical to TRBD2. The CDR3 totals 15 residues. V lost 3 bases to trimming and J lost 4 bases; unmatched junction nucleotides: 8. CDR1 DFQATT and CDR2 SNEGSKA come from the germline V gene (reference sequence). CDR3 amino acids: CSARTGLEEYNEQFF. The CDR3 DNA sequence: TGCAGTGCTAGGACGGGACTAGAGGAATACAATGAGCAGTTCTTC.

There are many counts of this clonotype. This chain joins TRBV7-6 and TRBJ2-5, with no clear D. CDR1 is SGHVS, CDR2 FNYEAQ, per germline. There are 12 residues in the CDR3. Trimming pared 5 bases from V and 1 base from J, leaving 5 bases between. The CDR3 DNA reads TGTGCCAGCAGCCCACTCCAAGAGACCCAGTACTTC. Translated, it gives CASSPLQETQYF. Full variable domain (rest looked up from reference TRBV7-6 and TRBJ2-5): GAGVSQSPRYKVTKRGQDVALRCDPISGHVSLYWYRQALGQGPEFLTYFNYEAQQDKSGLPNDRFSAERPEGSISTLTIQRTEQRDSAMYRCASSPLQETQYFGPGTRLLVL.

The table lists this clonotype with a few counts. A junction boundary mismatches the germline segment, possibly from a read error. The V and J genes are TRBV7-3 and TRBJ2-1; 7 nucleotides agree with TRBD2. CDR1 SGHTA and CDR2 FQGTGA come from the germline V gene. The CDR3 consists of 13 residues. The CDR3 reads CASSASGGNEQFF. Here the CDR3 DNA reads TGTGCTAGCAGCGCGTCCGGGGGGAATGAGCAGTTCTTC.

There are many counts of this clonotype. CDR3 coding DNA: TGTGCCATCAGCGAGCAGCTGGGGTCACCCCTCCACTTT. Protein sequence: CAISEQLGSPLHF. The V gene is TRBV10-3, the J gene TRBJ1-6; D is unresolved. This CDR3 comprises 13 residues. Trimming took 6 bases from V and 10 from J, leaving 13 bases between them. CDR1 ENHRY and CDR2 SYGVKD come from the germline V gene.

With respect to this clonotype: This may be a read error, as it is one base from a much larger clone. CDR3 DNA sequence: TGTGCCAGCGGCTACCTCTTGACAGAAAGTGGCTACACCTTC. Its protein is CASGYLLTESGYTF. The rearrangement uses TRBV7-8 and TRBJ1-2; the D gene is possibly TRBD1 (5 bases). The CDR3 runs 14 residues. Trimming removed 8 bases from V and 7 bases from J, with 20 bases in between. Germline V gene data show CDR1 as SGHVS and CDR2 as FQNEAQ. The entire variable domain, with the rest obtained from reference TRBV7-8 and TRBJ1-2, is as follows: GAGVSQSPRYKVAKRGQDVALRCDPISGHVSLFWYQQALGQGPEFLTYFQNEAQLDKSGLPSDRFFAERPEGSVSTLKIQRTQQEDSAVYLCASGYLLTESGYTFGSGTRLTVV.

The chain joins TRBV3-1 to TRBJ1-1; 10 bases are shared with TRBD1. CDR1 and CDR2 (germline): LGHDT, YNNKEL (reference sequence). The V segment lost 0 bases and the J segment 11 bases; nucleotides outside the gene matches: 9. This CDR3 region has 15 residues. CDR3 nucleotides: TGTGCCAGCAGCCAAGATGTGGGACAGGGGATGGGGGCTTTCTTT. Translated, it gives CASSQDVGQGMGAFF.

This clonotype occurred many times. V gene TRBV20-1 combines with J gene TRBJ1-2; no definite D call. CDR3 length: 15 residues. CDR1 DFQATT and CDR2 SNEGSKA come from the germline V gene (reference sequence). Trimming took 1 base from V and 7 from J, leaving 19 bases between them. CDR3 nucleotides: TGCAGTGCTAGAGCGTTGGAGGGAGATACGAGTGGCTACACCTTC. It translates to CSARALEGDTSGYTF.

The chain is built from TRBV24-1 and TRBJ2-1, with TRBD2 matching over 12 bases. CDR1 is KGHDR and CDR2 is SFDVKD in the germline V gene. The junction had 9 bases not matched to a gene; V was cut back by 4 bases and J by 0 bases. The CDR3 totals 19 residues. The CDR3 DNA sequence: TGTGCCACCAGTGACCCGACTAGCGGGAGTCGGAGCTCCTACAATGAGCAGTTCTTC. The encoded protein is CATSDPTSGSRSSYNEQFF.

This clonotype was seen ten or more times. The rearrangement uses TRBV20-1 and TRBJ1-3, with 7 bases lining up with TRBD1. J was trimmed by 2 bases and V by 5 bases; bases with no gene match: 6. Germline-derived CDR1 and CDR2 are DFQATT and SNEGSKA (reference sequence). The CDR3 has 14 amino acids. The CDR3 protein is CSAGEQGPGNTIYF. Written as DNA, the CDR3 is TGCAGTGCTGGGGAACAGGGGCCTGGAAACACCATATATTTT.

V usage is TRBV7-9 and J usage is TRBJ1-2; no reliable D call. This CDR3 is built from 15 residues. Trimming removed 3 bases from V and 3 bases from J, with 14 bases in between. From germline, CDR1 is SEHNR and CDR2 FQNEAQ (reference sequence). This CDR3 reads CASSFSAEVDYGYTF. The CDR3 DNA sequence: TGTGCCAGCAGCTTCTCGGCCGAGGTGGACTATGGCTACACCTTC.

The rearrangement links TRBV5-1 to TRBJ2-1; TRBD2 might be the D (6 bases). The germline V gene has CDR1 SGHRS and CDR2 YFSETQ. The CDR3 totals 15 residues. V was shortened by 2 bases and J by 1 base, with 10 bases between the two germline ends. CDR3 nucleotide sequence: TGCGCCAGCAGCTTTGGGGGGAGATCCTACAATGAGCAGTTCTTC. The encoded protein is CASSFGGRSYNEQFF.

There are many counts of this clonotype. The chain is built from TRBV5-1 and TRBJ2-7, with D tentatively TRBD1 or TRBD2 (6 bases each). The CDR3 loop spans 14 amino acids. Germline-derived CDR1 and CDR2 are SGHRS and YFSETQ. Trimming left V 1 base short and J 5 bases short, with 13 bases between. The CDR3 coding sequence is TGCGCCAGCAGCTTGAGCTGGGGGGCCCACGAGCAGTACTTC. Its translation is CASSLSWGAHEQYF.

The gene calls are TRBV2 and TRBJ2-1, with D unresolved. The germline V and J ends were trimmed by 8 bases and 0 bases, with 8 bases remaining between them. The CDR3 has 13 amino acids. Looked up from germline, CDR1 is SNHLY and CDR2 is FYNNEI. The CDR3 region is CASGPYSYNEQFF. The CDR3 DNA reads TGTGCCAGCGGTCCCTACTCCTACAATGAGCAGTTCTTC.

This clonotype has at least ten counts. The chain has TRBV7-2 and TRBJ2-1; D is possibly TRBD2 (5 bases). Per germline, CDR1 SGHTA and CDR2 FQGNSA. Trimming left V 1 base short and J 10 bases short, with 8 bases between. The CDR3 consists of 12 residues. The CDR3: CASSLVRGEQFF. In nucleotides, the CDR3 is TGTGCCAGCAGCTTAGTGAGAGGGGAGCAGTTCTTC.

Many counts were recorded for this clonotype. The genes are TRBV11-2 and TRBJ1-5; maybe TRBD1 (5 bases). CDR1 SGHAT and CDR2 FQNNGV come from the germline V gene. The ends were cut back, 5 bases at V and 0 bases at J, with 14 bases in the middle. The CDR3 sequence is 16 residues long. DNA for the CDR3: TGTGCCAGCAGCCAGGGTGGGGCTTATAGCAATCAGCCCCAGCATTTT. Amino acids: CASSQGGAYSNQPQHF.